This T cell receptor (beta chain) was observed in a study of beta chain features in type 1 diabetes. The CDR3 length is 17 residues. Germline lookup yields CDR1 GTSNPN and CDR2 SVGIG (reference sequence). After removal of 3 bases from V and 3 bases from J, the junction contained 10 bases not matched to a gene. Study results and limitations: Researchers reported that naive, central memory and Treg TCRB repertoires appeared more similar in patients than in healthy donors. Researchers report that Type 1 diabetes patients had moderately but significantly shorter TCRB CDR3s across all four CD4+ subsets. Type 1 diabetes patients had VDJ junctions that carried fewer insertions and more deletions.

Remarks on this clone: Antigen: not known.

Expressed TCRB transcripts were sequenced because the entire RNA isolate underwent reverse transcription. TCRdb's copy holds only in-frame clones and misses some; the assay was immunoSEQ multiplex PCR. The data contain about 160,000 clones, 50% to 70% of them seen just once; the ten biggest clones take up roughly 0.089%. The receptor was isolated from a man aged 25 to 40 with type 1 diabetes. V and J are TRBV30 and TRBJ2-3, with 12 bases matching TRBD2. The sequenced sample consisted of naive CD4+ T cells from blood. CDR3 nucleotide sequence: TGTGCCTGGAGCATCACCAGGACTAGCGGGGTAACAGATACGCAGTATTTT. Its translation is CAWSITRTSGVTDTQYF.